Listed here is a single T cell receptor (beta chain). The antigen remains undetermined. The data were taken from a study of T cells in Graves' hyperthyroidism and ophthalmopathy. About the study: Peripheral blood sampling occurred at initial diagnosis, before any treatment. Points from the study as a whole: Most thyroid clonotypes expanded above 0.001 appeared in blood too.

Thyroid ultrasound and orbital computed tomography, with clinical symptoms and serum thyroxine and TRAb, informed diagnoses. Blood was sampled at initial diagnosis of hyperthyroidism, prior to onset of any ophthalmopathy symptoms. The germline V and J ends were trimmed by 7 bases and 8 bases, with 20 bases remaining between them. The CDR3 covers 14 residues. CDR1 is MNHNS and CDR2 is SASEGT in the germline V gene. What was amplified from RNA transcripts were TCR beta CDR3 regions. The primer set for the first-round RT-PCR of the TCR CDR3 was HTBI. TCRdb called the multiplex PCR reads again in MiXCR, with one record for every CDR3 protein. The table has about 260,000 distinct CDR3 sequences, less than 30% seen once.

This chain joins TRBV6-1 and TRBJ1-1; D possibly corresponds to TRBD1 (5 bases). The TCR comes from a man aged 40-49 years with Graves' hyperthyroidism that later progressed to Graves' ophthalmopathy. Sequenced input: blood. In nucleotides, the CDR3 is TGTGCCAGCAACCCCGTCGGGGCCGATAAGGAAGCTTTCTTT. Its translation is CASNPVGADKEAFF.